The clone carrying this T cell receptor beta chain was detected ten times or more. TCRdb used MiXCR to reprocess the reads, holding one entry per CDR3 protein. The table has hundreds of thousands of distinct CDR3 sequences, roughly a tenth seen once. These data belong to a study of T cell repertoires in cytomegalovirus infection. Overall study: Public TCR beta signatures were indicative of both CMV infection and a matching HLA type.

V shed 5 bases, J shed 5 bases, and the junction held 4 bases outside the gene matches. Germline loops: CDR1 SGHTA, CDR2 FQGNSA. This CDR3 spans 13 amino acids. Sequencing was carried out using PBMCs. The chain recombines TRBV7-2 with TRBJ2-5; 8 bases match TRBD1. The receptor comes from a human donor in good health (CMV status not recorded). Some clones in this sample may be carry-over from other donors' samples. Here the CDR3 reads CASSQDRAETQYF. DNA of the CDR3: TGTGCCAGCAGCCAGGACAGGGCGGAGACCCAGTACTTC.